Detailed here is one TCR beta chain. This record comes from a study of T cell changes during pregnancy in multiple sclerosis. CDR3 length equals 16 residues. CDR1 and CDR2 from the germline V gene are MGHRA and YSYEKL. V lost 6 bases to trimming and J lost 7 bases; unmatched junction nucleotides: 9. The repertoire was sequenced with immunoSEQ multiplex PCR; TCRdb's copy has only in-frame clones and lacks some. Counted here are fewer than 45,000 clones, less than 95% occurring once; the ten biggest clones make up 9% to 10%. The V gene is TRBV4-1, the J gene TRBJ2-1; 13 bases map to TRBD2. The input for sequencing was CD8+ T cells from peripheral blood mononuclear cells, taken in the first trimester of pregnancy. The clonotype originates from a female donor with multiple sclerosis, enrolled in a pregnancy study. CDR3 nucleotide sequence: TGCGCCAGCAGAACCGGACTAGCGGGAGCGGAAAATGAGCAGTTCTTC. It specifies CASRTGLAGAENEQFF.